Listed below are T cell receptor beta chains from one sample, sequenced in a study of cytomegalovirus exposure and HLA in healthy donors. The method was immunoSEQ multiplex PCR; TCRdb's version includes in-frame clones alone and lacks a portion of them. The data show about 160,000 clones, approximately 80% seen once. Sequenced sample: PBMCs. The receptors derive from a middle-aged woman in good health and CMV-seropositive. The CDR3 runs from the conserved cysteine through the conserved F or W. A D gene is named only where the DNA matches it firmly.

D gene: TRBD2; V gene: TRBV4-3; J gene: TRBJ2-1; CDR3 protein: CASSLIGGAFDEQFF
D gene: -; V gene: TRBV11-3; J gene: TRBJ1-1; CDR3 protein: CASSLGQGTEAFF
D gene: TRBD1; V gene: TRBV6-1; J gene: TRBJ2-7; CDR3 protein: CASSLGQGYYEQYF
D gene: TRBD2; V gene: TRBV4-2; J gene: TRBJ2-3; CDR3 protein: CASSQAGSSGRADTQYF
D gene: TRBD1; V gene: TRBV5-1; J gene: TRBJ2-2; CDR3 protein: CASRRQGRDTGELFF
D gene: TRBD1; V gene: TRBV5-1; J gene: TRBJ2-7; CDR3 protein: CASSLGTGPSYEQYF
D gene: -; V gene: TRBV30; J gene: TRBJ1-1; CDR3 protein: CAWSRVQGEAFF
D gene: -; V gene: TRBV30; J gene: TRBJ1-6; CDR3 protein: CAWSVDDRSSYNSPLHF
D gene: TRBD2; V gene: TRBV5-1; J gene: TRBJ2-3; CDR3 protein: CASSVHAGLAFGTDTQYF
D gene: TRBD2; V gene: TRBV28; J gene: TRBJ2-7; CDR3 protein: CASSTSGGGRVAYEQYF
D gene: -; V gene: TRBV23-1; J gene: TRBJ2-7; CDR3 protein: CASSRGGPGLLYEQYF
D gene: -; V gene: TRBV6-1; J gene: TRBJ1-5; CDR3 protein: CASRRDNQPQHF
D gene: TRBD2; V gene: TRBV4-1; J gene: TRBJ2-7; CDR3 protein: CASSQEGLAGLYEQYF
D gene: -; V gene: TRBV10-1; J gene: TRBJ1-2; CDR3 protein: CASSGPGEGKNYGYTF
D gene: -; V gene: TRBV5-4; J gene: TRBJ1-1; CDR3 protein: CASSLPVNTEAFF
D gene: TRBD1; V gene: TRBV7-9; J gene: TRBJ2-7; CDR3 protein: CASNGQGVSYEQYF
D gene: -; V gene: TRBV5-1; J gene: TRBJ2-3; CDR3 protein: CASSLLRGTDTQYF
D gene: TRBD1; V gene: TRBV5-4; J gene: TRBJ2-3; CDR3 protein: CASTGQSGDTQYF
D gene: TRBD1; V gene: TRBV4-1; J gene: TRBJ1-5; CDR3 protein: CASSQGPGQGARQPQHF
D gene: TRBD1; V gene: TRBV5-1; J gene: TRBJ2-3; CDR3 protein: CASSSGTGGEDTQYF
D gene: TRBD1; V gene: TRBV4-3; J gene: TRBJ1-4; CDR3 protein: CASSPHPDREKLFF
D gene: TRBD1; V gene: TRBV7-9; J gene: TRBJ2-1; CDR3 protein: CASSDLQGLLNEQFF
D gene: -; V gene: TRBV7-8; J gene: TRBJ1-5; CDR3 protein: CASSLGGVSNQPQHF
D gene: TRBD1; V gene: TRBV18; J gene: TRBJ2-7; CDR3 protein: CASSAPGQGGYEQYF
D gene: -; V gene: TRBV10-3; J gene: TRBJ1-1; CDR3 protein: CGPLPEAFF
D gene: TRBD1; V gene: TRBV7-2; J gene: TRBJ2-1; CDR3 protein: CASSVGQANEQFF
D gene: TRBD1; V gene: TRBV6-6; J gene: TRBJ1-1; CDR3 protein: CASTPGQANTEAFF
D gene: -; V gene: TRBV4-1; J gene: TRBJ1-3; CDR3 protein: CASSHSGEGNTIYF
D gene: TRBD2; V gene: TRBV7-2; J gene: TRBJ2-1; CDR3 protein: CASSPTGLAGGVEQFF
D gene: TRBD2; V gene: TRBV5-1; J gene: TRBJ2-3; CDR3 protein: CASSFSGGRTDTQYF
D gene: -; V gene: TRBV7-9; J gene: TRBJ1-1; CDR3 protein: CASSWVAGNTEAFF
D gene: -; V gene: TRBV7-8; J gene: TRBJ2-3; CDR3 protein: CASSLPEPTVTDTQYF
D gene: -; V gene: TRBV2; J gene: TRBJ1-1; CDR3 protein: CASNTGVVGTEAFF
D gene: -; V gene: TRBV30; J gene: TRBJ2-3; CDR3 protein: CAWSLTNLLSDTQYF
D gene: TRBD1; V gene: TRBV6-6; J gene: TRBJ1-5; CDR3 protein: CASSPARGEGQPQHF
D gene: -; V gene: TRBV7-9; J gene: TRBJ1-1; CDR3 protein: CASSFEMNTEAFF
D gene: -; V gene: TRBV5-1; J gene: TRBJ1-5; CDR3 protein: CASSWPDRQNQPQHF
D gene: -; V gene: TRBV5-6; J gene: TRBJ1-5; CDR3 protein: CASSSQGGSNQPQHF
D gene: TRBD1; V gene: TRBV5-4; J gene: TRBJ1-2; CDR3 protein: CASSTRTGNSDGYTF
D gene: -; V gene: TRBV28; J gene: TRBJ2-4; CDR3 protein: CASSLGAGTQKVQYF
D gene: TRBD1; V gene: TRBV7-9; J gene: TRBJ1-3; CDR3 protein: CASSQDRGQDTIYF
D gene: TRBD2; V gene: TRBV6-4; J gene: TRBJ2-1; CDR3 protein: CASSESGGADEQFF
D gene: TRBD2; V gene: TRBV29-1; J gene: TRBJ2-5; CDR3 protein: CSVWTSGTAGTQYF
D gene: -; V gene: TRBV7-2; J gene: TRBJ2-3; CDR3 protein: CASSPERVVTDTQYF
D gene: -; V gene: TRBV6-5; J gene: TRBJ2-7; CDR3 protein: CASSYRRSSYEQYF
D gene: -; V gene: TRBV4-3; J gene: TRBJ2-2; CDR3 protein: CASSRLGGGGNTGELFF
D gene: -; V gene: TRBV2; J gene: TRBJ1-1; CDR3 protein: CASSEGGGSTEAFF
D gene: TRBD1; V gene: TRBV5-6; J gene: TRBJ1-2; CDR3 protein: CASSLSQGYGYTF
D gene: -; V gene: TRBV27; J gene: TRBJ1-2; CDR3 protein: CASSFSQGHGYGYTF
D gene: TRBD1; V gene: TRBV5-1; J gene: TRBJ1-6; CDR3 protein: CASSLGDRGNSPLHF
D gene: TRBD1; V gene: TRBV4-3; J gene: TRBJ1-3; CDR3 protein: CASSQKGTGEAGNTIYF